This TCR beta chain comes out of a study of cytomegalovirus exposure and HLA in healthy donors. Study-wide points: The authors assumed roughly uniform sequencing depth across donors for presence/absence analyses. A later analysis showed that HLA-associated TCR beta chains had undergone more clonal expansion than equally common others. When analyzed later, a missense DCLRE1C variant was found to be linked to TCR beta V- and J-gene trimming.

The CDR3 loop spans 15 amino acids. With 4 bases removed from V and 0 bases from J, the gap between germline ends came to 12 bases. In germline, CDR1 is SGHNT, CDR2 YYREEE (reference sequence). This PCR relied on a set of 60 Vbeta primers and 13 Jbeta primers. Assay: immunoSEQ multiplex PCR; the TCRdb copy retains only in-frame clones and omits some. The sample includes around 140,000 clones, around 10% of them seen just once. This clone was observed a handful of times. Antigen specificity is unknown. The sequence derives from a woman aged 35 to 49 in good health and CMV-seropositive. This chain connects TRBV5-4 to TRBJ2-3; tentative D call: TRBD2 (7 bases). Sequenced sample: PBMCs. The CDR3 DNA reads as TGTGCCAGCAGCCCGGGGGGCTCTAGCACAGATACGCAGTATTTT. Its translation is CASSPGGSSTDTQYF.